The 30 T cell receptor beta chains given below trace back to one sample, sequenced in a study of cytomegalovirus exposure and HLA in healthy donors. Researchers ran the PCR with 60 Vbeta and 13 Jbeta primers. Sequencing used immunoSEQ multiplex PCR; TCRdb keeps in-frame clones, though not all of them. The data show roughly 160,000 clones, with 79% seen just once and approximately 2% held by the top ten. The sequenced sample consisted of PBMCs. Receptors were obtained from a man between 40 and 49 years old in good health and CMV-seronegative.

The V gene is TRBV5-1, the J gene TRBJ2-3; 11 bases line up with TRBD2. CDR1 and CDR2 (germline): SGHRS, YFSETQ. CDR3 length: 15 amino acids. With V trimmed by 4 bases and J by 1 base, 2 bases remained unmatched. The CDR3 is CASSGGLAGTDTQYF. DNA of the CDR3: TGCGCCAGCAGCGGGGGACTAGCGGGCACAGATACGCAGTATTTT.

The rearrangement uses TRBV28 and TRBJ1-4; D ambiguous. Trimming pared 2 bases from V and 0 bases from J, leaving 7 bases between. Germline CDR1 and CDR2: MDHEN and SYDVKM. The CDR3 is 15 amino acids. The CDR3 coding sequence is TGTGCCAGCAGTTTAGCGACATCAACTAATGAAAAACTGTTTTTT. Residues: CASSLATSTNEKLFF.

This clone was recorded once. The chain uses TRBV28 and TRBJ2-7; D is perhaps TRBD1 (7 bases). The CDR3 covers 15 residues. V gave up 5 bases and J gave up 3 bases, with 17 bases separating them. CDR1 and CDR2 from the germline V gene are MDHEN and SYDVKM. The CDR3: CASSPTGEAHYEQYF. CDR3 DNA sequence: TGTGCCAGCAGTCCAACAGGGGAGGCTCACTACGAGCAGTACTTC.

The gene calls are TRBV7-2 and TRBJ1-4, with 11 bases fitting TRBD1. The CDR3 covers 16 residues. With V trimmed by 8 bases and J by 8 bases, 13 bases remained unmatched. Germline V gene sequence: CDR1 SGHTA, CDR2 FQGNSA. This CDR3 is CASARGGQGVREKLFF. DNA of the CDR3: TGTGCCAGCGCAAGAGGGGGACAGGGGGTCCGGGAAAAACTGTTTTTT. The whole variable domain, filled in from reference TRBV7-2 and TRBJ1-4, reads GAGVSQSPSNKVTEKGKDVELRCDPISGHTALYWYRQSLGQGLEFLIYFQGNSAPDKSGLPSDRFSAERTGGSVSTLTIQRTQQEDSAVYLCASARGGQGVREKLFFGSGTQLSVL.

CDR3 bases: TGCGCCAGCAGCTTGGCTGAGGTGGTAGTCGATGAGCAGTTCTTC. This encodes CASSLAEVVVDEQFF. The chain couples TRBV5-1 to TRBJ2-1; D gene uncertain. From germline, CDR1 is SGHRS and CDR2 YFSETQ. This CDR3 spans 15 amino acids. V dropped 0 bases and J dropped 8 bases, with 15 bases sitting between them. The whole variable domain, filled in from reference TRBV5-1 and TRBJ2-1, reads KAGVTQTPRYLIKTRGQQVTLSCSPISGHRSVSWYQQTPGQGLQFLFEYFSETQRNKGNFPGRFSGRQFSNSRSEMNVSTLELGDSALYLCASSLAEVVVDEQFFGPGTRLTVL.

The CDR3 sequence: CASSEFLTGANTEAFF. The CDR3 DNA follows: TGTGCCAGCAGTGAATTCCTCACAGGGGCGAACACTGAAGCTTTCTTT. This chain joins TRBV6-1 and TRBJ1-1; 7 bases are shared with TRBD1. CDR1 MNHNS and CDR2 SASEGT come from the germline V gene. The CDR3 has 16 residues. Trimming at V came to 2 bases and at J to 1 base, leaving 7 bases not matched to a gene.

Note on this clone: An end of the junction does not agree with germline; a read error may underlie this. In DNA form, the CDR3 reads TGTGCCAGCAGCCTCGGGACTAGCTCCAACGAGCAGTACTTC. Protein sequence: CASSLGTSSNEQYF. The rearrangement uses TRBV11-2 and TRBJ2-7, with TRBD2 identical over 9 bases. Per germline, CDR1 SGHAT and CDR2 FQNNGV. The CDR3 length is 14 residues.

V and J are TRBV19 and TRBJ1-4; D not resolved. Germline CDR1 is LNHDA and CDR2 is SQIVND (reference sequence). V lost 7 bases and J lost 5, with 11 bases in between. This CDR3 is 13 amino acids long. In DNA, the CDR3 is TGTGCCAGTAACAGACGCCTGAATGAAAAACTGTTTTTT. Translating it yields CASNRRLNEKLFF.

The chain recombines TRBV9 with TRBJ2-5; 11 bases are a match to TRBD2. Germline values: CDR1 SGDLS, CDR2 YYNGEE. J lost 2 bases, V lost 4 bases, and 7 bases had no gene match. This CDR3 has 16 amino acids. The CDR3 here is CASSKSGLAVQETQYF. As DNA, the CDR3 is TGTGCCAGCAGCAAATCGGGACTAGCGGTACAAGAGACCCAGTACTTC.

The chain links TRBV7-2 to TRBJ2-7; TRBD2 might be the D (6 bases). The V end lost 3 bases, the J end lost 1 base, and 16 bases lay between the germline ends. The CDR3 has 16 residues. The V gene's germline CDR1 is SGHTA and CDR2 FQGNSA. The CDR3 nucleotides are TGTGCCAGCAGCTTTCCAACCCATGGGGGGTCCTACGAGCAGTACTTC. Translated, it gives CASSFPTHGGSYEQYF.

V usage is TRBV28 and J usage is TRBJ2-5; TRBD1 agrees at 7 bases. The CDR3 spans 16 residues. The trim removed 5 bases at V and 2 bases at J, leaving 11 bases unmatched. CDR1 is MDHEN and CDR2 is SYDVKM in the germline V gene. As DNA, the CDR3 is TGTGCCAGCAGTGCCCACAGGGGAGTTAGTCAAGAGACCCAGTACTTC. Encoded protein: CASSAHRGVSQETQYF.

The rearrangement uses TRBV5-4 and TRBJ2-3; 7 nucleotides line up with TRBD1. The CDR3 extends over 17 amino acids. Germline CDR1 is SGHNT and CDR2 is YYREEE (reference sequence). Trimming cost V 5 bases and J 2 bases; bases outside gene matches: 14. CDR3 in DNA: TGTGCCAGCAGACTCCAGGGGGTCAGGCAGAACACAGATACGCAGTATTTT. This gives the protein CASRLQGVRQNTDTQYF.

V usage is TRBV29-1 and J usage is TRBJ1-2; 7 bases agree with TRBD1. The CDR3 has 16 amino acids. J lost 4 bases, V lost 8 bases, and 19 bases had no gene match. Germline V CDR1 and CDR2: SQVTM, ANQGSEA. CDR3 nucleotide sequence: TGCAGCAGCTACGGGCTTACAGGGGAATCGACCTATGGCTACACCTTC. Translating gives CSSYGLTGESTYGYTF.

This chain uses TRBV11-3 with TRBJ2-7, with 8 bases identical to TRBD1. This CDR3 region has 15 residues. J gave up 3 bases and V 5 bases, and 9 bases lay outside the gene matches. In germline, CDR1 is SGHNT, CDR2 YENEEA. The CDR3 DNA is TGTGCCAGCAGCCCCAGCCCGGACAGGGTCTACGAGCAGTACTTC. Its protein product is CASSPSPDRVYEQYF.

This chain connects TRBV19 to TRBJ2-7, with unresolved D. The V end was cut by 1 base, the J end by 4 bases, with 8 bases between. Germline-derived CDR1 and CDR2 are LNHDA and SQIVND (reference sequence). This CDR3 is 13 amino acids long. As DNA, the CDR3 is TGTGCCAGTAGTATAGGGCTCGTGTACGAGCAGTACTTC. The encoded protein is CASSIGLVYEQYF. Full variable domain (rest looked up from reference TRBV19 and TRBJ2-7): DGGITQSPKYLFRKEGQNVTLSCEQNLNHDAMYWYRQDPGQGLRLIYYSQIVNDFQKGDIAEGYSVSREKKESFPLTVTSAQKNPTAFYLCASSIGLVYEQYFGPGTRLTVT.

The chain employs TRBV4-3 and TRBJ2-3; 8 bases match TRBD2. The CDR3 contains 15 residues. CDR1 and CDR2 (germline): LGHNA, YSLEER. The V segment lost 4 bases and the J segment 2 bases; nucleotides outside the gene matches: 5. The CDR3, as DNA: TGCGCCAGCAGCCGGACTAGCCATAACACAGATACGCAGTATTTT. Amino acids: CASSRTSHNTDTQYF.

About this clone: One end of the junction does not line up with germline, which may come from a read error. This chain joins TRBV29-1 and TRBJ2-5; TRBD1 matches 9 bases. CDR3 size: 14 residues. Germline V CDR1 and CDR2: SQVTM, ANQGSEA. This chain's CDR3 is CSASQAGQGEAQYF. The CDR3, as DNA: TGCAGCGCTTCTCAGGCGGGACAGGGAGAGGCCCAGTACTTC.

This rearrangement joins TRBV9 to TRBJ1-3, with TRBD1 matching over 9 bases. Germline-derived CDR1 and CDR2 are SGDLS and YYNGEE. The CDR3 loop spans 13 amino acids. The junction had 6 bases not matched to a gene; V was cut back by 0 bases and J by 14 bases. CDR3: CASSVEDRGRLYF. The CDR3 DNA follows: TGTGCCAGCAGCGTAGAGGACAGGGGCCGCTTATATTTT.

This chain connects TRBV19 to TRBJ2-3; 7 nucleotides agree with TRBD2. CDR1 and CDR2 (germline): LNHDA, SQIVND (reference sequence). The junction had 10 bases not matched to a gene; V was cut back by 6 bases and J by 4 bases. This CDR3 contains 15 residues. CDR3 sequence (DNA): TGTGCCAGTAGCGGGAGGCTAGTCCCGCCAGATACGCAGTATTTT. This sequence encodes CASSGRLVPPDTQYF.

The genes are TRBV5-1 and TRBJ2-1, with 7 bases lining up with TRBD1. Per germline, CDR1 SGHRS and CDR2 YFSETQ. This CDR3 contains 14 residues. V trimming: 2 bases; J trimming: 7 bases; junction bases outside the gene matches: 6. The DNA of the CDR3 is TGCGCCAGCAGCTTTAAGGACAGGAGTAATGAGCAGTTCTTC. Translation gives CASSFKDRSNEQFF. Looking up the rest from reference TRBV5-1 and TRBJ2-1 gives the full variable domain: KAGVTQTPRYLIKTRGQQVTLSCSPISGHRSVSWYQQTPGQGLQFLFEYFSETQRNKGNFPGRFSGRQFSNSRSEMNVSTLELGDSALYLCASSFKDRSNEQFFGPGTRLTVL.

This clone was recorded a few times. The chain links TRBV7-9 to TRBJ2-3; maybe TRBD2 (6 bases). In germline, CDR1 is SEHNR, CDR2 FQNEAQ (reference sequence). The V end was cut by 5 bases, the J end by 2 bases, with 14 bases between. The length of the CDR3 is 15 residues. The CDR3 region is CASSDESRDTDTQYF. For the CDR3, the DNA is TGTGCCAGCAGCGACGAATCGCGGGACACAGATACGCAGTATTTT. The full variable domain, rest sourced from reference TRBV7-9 and TRBJ2-3, is DTGVSQNPRHKITKRGQNVTFRCDPISEHNRLYWYRQTLGQGPEFLTYFQNEAQLEKSRLLSDRFSAERPKGSFSTLEIQRTEQGDSAMYLCASSDESRDTDTQYFGPGTRLTVL.

The V call is TRBV4-2, the J call TRBJ2-1, with 10 bases lining up with TRBD2. This CDR3 spans 17 amino acids. Per the germline V gene, CDR1 is LGHNA and CDR2 is YNFKEQ. Trimming at V came to 4 bases and at J to 0 bases, leaving 6 bases not matched to a gene. CDR3 nucleotide sequence: TGTGCCAGCAGCCCCTGGACTAGCGGAAACTCCTACAATGAGCAGTTCTTC. Translating gives CASSPWTSGNSYNEQFF.

The rearrangement joins TRBV4-1 to TRBJ2-7, with 8 bases identical to TRBD2. Trimming cost V 1 base and J 2 bases; bases outside gene matches: 4. Germline V lookup: CDR1 MGHRA, CDR2 YSYEKL. This CDR3 comprises 15 residues. CDR3: CASSQASGGTYEQYF. The CDR3 region has the DNA TGCGCCAGCAGCCAAGCGAGCGGGGGAACCTACGAGCAGTACTTC.

Only one count was recorded for this clone. The CDR3 spells CASSFDSNNEQFF. The CDR3 DNA reads as TGCGCCAGCAGCTTCGACAGCAACAATGAGCAGTTCTTC. The V call is TRBV5-1, the J call TRBJ2-1; perhaps TRBD1 as D (5 bases). Germline values: CDR1 SGHRS, CDR2 YFSETQ. The germline V and J ends were trimmed by 2 bases and 5 bases, with 8 bases remaining between them. CDR3 size: 13 residues.

The chain recombines TRBV5-4 with TRBJ2-5, with a tentative D call TRBD1 (6 bases). Near its end, the DNA agrees better with TRBJ2-7, so the J call may be wrong. This CDR3 is built from 14 residues. Germline CDR1 SGHNT, CDR2 YYREEE (reference sequence). CDR3 loop: CASSPDSQSYEQYF. CDR3 bases: TGTGCCAGCAGCCCGGACAGCCAGTCCTACGAGCAGTACTTC.

The chain joins TRBV28 to TRBJ2-7, with D unclear. Germline loops: CDR1 MDHEN, CDR2 SYDVKM. The CDR3 length is 15 residues. The ends were cut back, 6 bases at V and 2 bases at J, with 17 bases in the middle. CDR3: CASSPPRNPPYEQYF. The CDR3 DNA is TGTGCCAGCAGCCCTCCTAGGAATCCCCCCTACGAGCAGTACTTC. Full variable domain (rest looked up from reference TRBV28 and TRBJ2-7): DVKVTQSSRYLVKRTGEKVFLECVQDMDHENMFWYRQDPGLGLRLIYFSYDVKMKEKGDIPEGYSVSREKKERFSLILESASTNQTSMYLCASSPPRNPPYEQYFGPGTRLTVT.

J is TRBJ1-1 and V is TRBV30; tentatively, D is TRBD1 (6 bases). Per germline, CDR1 GTSNPN and CDR2 SVGIG (reference sequence). Between the trimmed V and J ends, which lost 5 bases and 1 base, there was a span of 20 bases. The CDR3 has 16 residues. CDR3 sequence reads: CAWEGDNAKGNTEAFF. As DNA, the CDR3 is TGTGCCTGGGAAGGGGACAACGCAAAAGGGAACACTGAAGCTTTCTTT.

On this clone itself: Other nucleotide sequences from this sample produce the same CDR3. The chain joins TRBV6-5 to TRBJ2-7; 8 bases are shared with TRBD1. The CDR3 loop spans 13 amino acids. Trimming took 6 bases from V and 2 from J; bases not matched to a gene: 3. The germline V gene encodes CDR1 MNHEY and CDR2 SVGAGI. The CDR3 protein is CASRGTGTYEQYF. CDR3 nucleotide sequence: TGTGCCAGCAGAGGGACAGGCACCTACGAGCAGTACTTC.

This clone has a handful of counts. The chain uses TRBV5-4 and TRBJ2-1; the D gene is possibly TRBD2 (6 bases). CDR3 length: 17 residues. The V end was cut by 3 bases, the J end by 3 bases, with 19 bases between. CDR1 is SGHNT and CDR2 is YYREEE in the germline V gene (reference sequence). In nucleotides, the CDR3 is TGTGCCAGCAGCTCCGGGCCCGGACTAACTAACTACAATGAGCAGTTCTTC. It specifies CASSSGPGLTNYNEQFF.

This chain joins TRBV19 and TRBJ2-2; TRBD2 matches 10 bases. Germline values: CDR1 LNHDA, CDR2 SQIVND (reference sequence). V trimming: 7 bases; J trimming: 5 bases; junction bases outside the gene matches: 7. CDR3 length: 15 amino acids. This chain's CDR3 is CASKPLAGETGELFF. CDR3 nucleotides: TGTGCCAGTAAACCCCTAGCGGGAGAGACCGGGGAGCTGTTTTTT. The full variable domain, its missing parts supplied by reference TRBV19 and TRBJ2-2, is DGGITQSPKYLFRKEGQNVTLSCEQNLNHDAMYWYRQDPGQGLRLIYYSQIVNDFQKGDIAEGYSVSREKKESFPLTVTSAQKNPTAFYLCASKPLAGETGELFFGEGSRLTVL.